Listed below are T cell receptor beta chains from one sample, sequenced in a study of neurological immune-mediated disorders. TCRdb redid the calling of the 5' RACE reads with MiXCR, one entry per CDR3 protein. The data contain tens of thousands of distinct CDR3 sequences, 2% to 3% of them singletons. Specimen: PBMCs. The receptors originated from a woman in her 30s with multiple sclerosis. Each CDR3 is given with its conserved first and last residue. Fields, in order: clone size, D gene, J gene, V gene, CDR3 DNA, CDR3 protein. A D gene is named only where the DNA matches it firmly. Size tells how often a clone was seen (once, few, many) or the class of an expanded clone, and some rows leave it out.

abundance: many
d_gene: .
j_gene: TRBJ2-1
v_gene: TRBV12-3/TRBV12-4
CDR3nt: TGTGCCAGCCAGAAGGCCAATGAGCAGTTCTTC
CDR3aa: CASQKANEQFF

abundance: many
d_gene: .
j_gene: TRBJ1-5
v_gene: TRBV20-1
CDR3nt: TGCAGTGCTAGAGACCCCGGGGGCTATCAGCCCCAGCATTTT
CDR3aa: CSARDPGGYQPQHF

abundance: many
d_gene: .
j_gene: TRBJ2-7
v_gene: TRBV12-3/TRBV12-4
CDR3nt: TGTGCCAGCAGTCTAGCCTTCTACGAGCAGTACTTC
CDR3aa: CASSLAFYEQYF

abundance: many
d_gene: .
j_gene: TRBJ2-7
v_gene: TRBV20-1
CDR3nt: TGCAGTGTAAGAGTTCCGGGAGAGGCCTACGAGCAGTACTTC
CDR3aa: CSVRVPGEAYEQYF

abundance: many
d_gene: .
j_gene: TRBJ2-4
v_gene: TRBV29-1
CDR3nt: TGCAGCGTTGAAGATGGGATTGGGAATTGGCGGTACTTC
CDR3aa: CSVEDGIGNWRYF

abundance: many
d_gene: .
j_gene: TRBJ2-1
v_gene: TRBV12-3/TRBV12-4
CDR3nt: TGTGCCAGCAGTCCTATTCTTTACAATGAGCAGTTCTTC
CDR3aa: CASSPILYNEQFF

abundance: .
d_gene: TRBD1
j_gene: TRBJ2-3
v_gene: TRBV20-1
CDR3nt: TGCAGTGCTAGTGCTGGGACAGGGGGCCCAGATACGCAGTATTTT
CDR3aa: CSASAGTGGPDTQYF

abundance: many
d_gene: .
j_gene: TRBJ2-3
v_gene: TRBV7-2
CDR3nt: TGTGCCAGCAGCCACGTGAGGGACTCGGCCGATACGCAGTATTTT
CDR3aa: CASSHVRDSADTQYF

abundance: many
d_gene: TRBD1
j_gene: TRBJ2-4
v_gene: TRBV7-6
CDR3nt: TGTGCCAGCAGCGCAACCTTCGGTTCCCACGACAGGGCAAACATTCAGTACTTC
CDR3aa: CASSATFGSHDRANIQYF

abundance: .
d_gene: TRBD1
j_gene: TRBJ1-1
v_gene: TRBV6-2/TRBV6-3
CDR3nt: TGTGCCAGCAGACGGACAGGGCTCAGAACTGAAGCTTTCTTT
CDR3aa: CASRRTGLRTEAFF

abundance: many
d_gene: .
j_gene: TRBJ1-5
v_gene: TRBV4-3
CDR3nt: TGCGCCAGCAGCCAAGGAGCAGGGGGCAATCAGCCCCAGCATTTT
CDR3aa: CASSQGAGGNQPQHF

abundance: many
d_gene: TRBD2
j_gene: TRBJ2-5
v_gene: TRBV20-1
CDR3nt: TGCAGTGCTCTAGCGGGAACAGAGACCCAGTACTTC
CDR3aa: CSALAGTETQYF

abundance: many
d_gene: .
j_gene: TRBJ2-1
v_gene: TRBV29-1
CDR3nt: TGCAGCGTTGAGAGCCTAGCCCCGAATAGTGGTGAGCAGTTCTTC
CDR3aa: CSVESLAPNSGEQFF

abundance: many
d_gene: TRBD1
j_gene: TRBJ1-4
v_gene: TRBV20-1
CDR3nt: TGCAGTGCTAGACGACAGGGAAGGTCTAATGAAAAACTGTTTTTT
CDR3aa: CSARRQGRSNEKLFF

abundance: many
d_gene: TRBD1
j_gene: TRBJ2-6
v_gene: TRBV27
CDR3nt: TGTGCCAGCAGTAGCTTCAGGACAGGGGCGAATTCTGGGGCCAACGTCCTGACTTTC
CDR3aa: CASSSFRTGANSGANVLTF

abundance: many
d_gene: .
j_gene: TRBJ2-5
v_gene: TRBV5-1
CDR3nt: TGCGCCAGCAGCTGGGTCGGGTTGGACCAAGAGACCCAGTACTTC
CDR3aa: CASSWVGLDQETQYF

abundance: many
d_gene: TRBD1
j_gene: TRBJ2-2
v_gene: TRBV6-1
CDR3nt: TGTGCCAGCAGTGAACGACAGGGGTTTCCCGGGGAGCTGTTTTTT
CDR3aa: CASSERQGFPGELFF

abundance: many
d_gene: .
j_gene: TRBJ2-7
v_gene: TRBV24-1
CDR3nt: TGTGCCATCTCATCGGGGCCCTCGGGGCGCGAGCAGTACTTC
CDR3aa: CAISSGPSGREQYF

abundance: many
d_gene: .
j_gene: TRBJ2-5
v_gene: TRBV20-1
CDR3nt: TGCAGTGCTAGAGACCCCCGGGCAAGCTGGGAGACCCAGTACTTC
CDR3aa: CSARDPRASWETQYF

abundance: many
d_gene: TRBD1
j_gene: TRBJ1-1
v_gene: TRBV27
CDR3nt: TGTGCCAGCAGTCCGGGACAGACTATTGAAGCTTTCTTT
CDR3aa: CASSPGQTIEAFF

abundance: many
d_gene: .
j_gene: TRBJ1-6
v_gene: TRBV25-1
CDR3nt: TGTGCCAGCAGTGTCGGCCGGAATTCACCCCTCCACTTT
CDR3aa: CASSVGRNSPLHF

abundance: many
d_gene: .
j_gene: TRBJ1-1
v_gene: TRBV5-6
CDR3nt: TGTGCCAGCAGCTTGTTGGACACTGAAGCTTTCTTT
CDR3aa: CASSLLDTEAFF

abundance: few
d_gene: TRBD1
j_gene: TRBJ1-1
v_gene: TRBV24-1
CDR3nt: TGTGCCACCAGTGACCCTAGACAGGGGAACACTGAAGCTTTCTTT
CDR3aa: CATSDPRQGNTEAFF

abundance: many
d_gene: TRBD1
j_gene: TRBJ2-2
v_gene: TRBV20-1
CDR3nt: TGCAGTGCTACGGACAGGGGGCAGGGCACCGGGGAGCTGTTTTTT
CDR3aa: CSATDRGQGTGELFF

abundance: many
d_gene: .
j_gene: TRBJ2-1
v_gene: TRBV5-1
CDR3nt: TGCGCCAGCAGCTTATACTGGACTGGGTCCAATGAGCAGTTCTTC
CDR3aa: CASSLYWTGSNEQFF

abundance: many
d_gene: .
j_gene: TRBJ1-1
v_gene: TRBV5-1
CDR3nt: TGCGCCAGCAGCTTGGCCTCAGGGAACACTGAAGCTTTCTTT
CDR3aa: CASSLASGNTEAFF

abundance: many
d_gene: .
j_gene: TRBJ2-1
v_gene: TRBV6-4
CDR3nt: TGTGCCAGCAGTGACGCACAGGGATTAGGGAAGTTCTTC
CDR3aa: CASSDAQGLGKFF

abundance: many
d_gene: .
j_gene: TRBJ2-2
v_gene: TRBV5-6
CDR3nt: TGTGCCAGCAGCCCGACTCCCACCGGGGAGCTGTTTTTT
CDR3aa: CASSPTPTGELFF

abundance: many
d_gene: .
j_gene: TRBJ1-1
v_gene: TRBV7-2
CDR3nt: TGTGCCAGCAGCCAAACGAATCGTCAAGCTTTCTTT
CDR3aa: CASSQTNRQAFF

abundance: many
d_gene: .
j_gene: TRBJ1-4
v_gene: TRBV12-3/TRBV12-4
CDR3nt: TGTGCCAGCAGTGCAAATGAAAAACTGTTTTTT
CDR3aa: CASSANEKLFF

abundance: many
d_gene: TRBD2
j_gene: TRBJ2-5
v_gene: TRBV20-1
CDR3nt: TGCAGTGCTAGCCCGACTAGCGGGCAAGAGACCCAGTACTTC
CDR3aa: CSASPTSGQETQYF

abundance: many
d_gene: TRBD1
j_gene: TRBJ2-3
v_gene: TRBV5-1
CDR3nt: TGCGCCAGCAGCATCCTACCGGGACAGGATACAGATACGCAGTATTTT
CDR3aa: CASSILPGQDTDTQYF

abundance: many
d_gene: .
j_gene: TRBJ2-1
v_gene: TRBV5-1
CDR3nt: TGCGCCAGCAGCTTGGAGCAGGGACGGAATGAGCAGTTCTTC
CDR3aa: CASSLEQGRNEQFF

abundance: many
d_gene: TRBD1
j_gene: TRBJ2-5
v_gene: TRBV5-1
CDR3nt: TGCGCCAGCAGCTTGCCACTGACAGGGCGAGAGACCCAGTACTTC
CDR3aa: CASSLPLTGRETQYF

abundance: many
d_gene: TRBD2
j_gene: TRBJ2-1
v_gene: TRBV20-1
CDR3nt: TGCAGTGCTAGAGCGAGCGGGAAGGGTTACAATGAGCAGTTCTTC
CDR3aa: CSARASGKGYNEQFF